This entry concerns a single TCR beta chain. The data are from a study of shared clonotypes between healthy human individuals. Sorted-subset replicate PCRs used roughly 210 ng of genomic DNA. This amount corresponded to some 32,000 T cell genomes. In the authors' methods: Junction-only sequences without quality scores were provided by ImmunoSEQ, so filtering was different. Clones were read by immunoSEQ multiplex PCR, and TCRdb kept only the in-frame ones, dropping some. Clone size and the V and J calls come from that table; the DNA yielded D and trimming. This sample has roughly 86,000 clones, with 60% to 70% found just once. The CD8 memory sample joined CD45RO+ cells and CCR7-negative CD45RA+ cells. V was clipped by 5 bases and J by 2 bases; unmatched bases: 6. CDR3 size: 14 residues. Germline V lookup: CDR1 MNHEY, CDR2 SMNVEV (reference sequence).

The J gene is TRBJ2-7, the V gene TRBV27; 7 nucleotides align to TRBD2. Material: memory CD8+ T cells sorted from blood. The subset is: CD45RO+ cells pooled with CCR7-negative TemRA cells. This TCR derives from a man aged 30-40 years in good health. The CDR3 nucleotides read TGTGCCAGCAGTCCAACCGGACTAGCCTACGAGCAGTACTTC. Amino acids: CASSPTGLAYEQYF.